This T cell receptor beta chain originates from a study of early stage breast cancer tumors. Study-wide context: Of some 17 invasive breast tumors, fewer than 13 were hormone receptor-positive, HER2-negative. Average read coverage per sample was roughly 9.3-fold. Study findings and constraints: Tumors had roughly 2.4-fold higher T cell density and higher clonality than adjacent normal breast tissue. Bulk DNA sequencing of unsorted cells missed chain pairing and markers.

This CDR3 is built from 14 residues. The V gene end was trimmed by 2 bases and the J gene end by 7 bases; junction bases not matched to a gene: 5. In germline, CDR1 is MNHNY, CDR2 SVGAGI (reference sequence). Points on this clone: Antigen specificity is unknown.

Sequenced by immunoSEQ multiplex PCR; TCRdb stores in-frame clones only, minus some. The sample comprises about 36,000 clones, over 70% of which are singletons, and 6.8% rests with the top ten. The TCR sequence derives from a person in their 60s with breast cancer. This rearrangement joins TRBV6-6 to TRBJ2-1, with 7 bases identical to TRBD2. Sequenced material: blood. The CDR3 reads CASSYPRTSNEQFF. In nucleotides, the CDR3 is TGTGCCAGCAGTTACCCCAGGACTAGTAATGAGCAGTTCTTC.